A single sample is the source of the 12 T cell receptor beta chains below, sequenced in a study of blood T cell repertoires in COVID-19 (dated by TCRdb to the early 2020s). Library prep was done by the immunoSEQ multiplex PCR assay. The table comes from immuneACCESS by way of TCRdb, which keeps in-frame sequences with V and J called. Part of the clones is missing from these tables; in studies checked, under half for an unresolved V gene and the rest for unknown reasons. For this sample there are some 78,000 clones; roughly 84% appear just once. Roughly 4% of the sample goes to the ten largest clones. The sequenced sample was peripheral blood. These TCRs come from a man in his forties or fifties with acute or convalescent COVID-19.

V is TRBV4-2 and J is TRBJ1-1; D is perhaps TRBD1 (6 bases). The CDR3 contains 14 residues. V was clipped by 8 bases and J by 0 bases, with 13 bases between them. Per germline, CDR1 LGHNA and CDR2 YNFKEQ. CDR3 nucleotide sequence: TGTGCCAGCCGTACCCAGGGGCTGAACACTGAAGCTTTCTTT. This encodes CASRTQGLNTEAFF.

The CDR3 here is CAIPGTGGSYEQYF. In DNA, the CDR3 is TGTGCCATCCCCGGGACAGGGGGCTCCTACGAGCAGTACTTC. V usage is TRBV6-5 and J usage is TRBJ2-7, with 11 bases identical to TRBD1. This CDR3 contains 14 residues. The germline V gene encodes CDR1 MNHEY and CDR2 SVGAGI. V lost 10 bases to trimming and J lost 0 bases; unmatched junction nucleotides: 5.

The chain carries TRBV29-1 and TRBJ1-4; D perhaps matches TRBD1 (5 bases). The CDR3 spans 13 residues. From germline, CDR1 is SQVTM and CDR2 ANQGSEA. V gave up 4 bases and J gave up 3 bases, with 9 bases separating them. CDR3 in amino acids: CSVVWGANEKLFF. The CDR3 region has the DNA TGCAGCGTTGTGTGGGGGGCTAATGAAAAACTGTTTTTT.

The V call is TRBV6-5, the J call TRBJ2-7; the D gene is possibly TRBD2 (6 bases). Germline V gives CDR1 MNHEY, CDR2 SVGAGI. With 0 bases removed from V and 6 bases from J, the gap between germline ends came to 12 bases. CDR3 length equals 14 residues. CDR3 residues: CASSYSEGLGEQYF. The DNA for the CDR3 is TGTGCCAGCAGTTACTCGGAGGGCCTTGGCGAGCAGTACTTC.

The V and J genes are TRBV27 and TRBJ2-1; 10 bases align to TRBD2. Trimming cost V 1 base and J 0 bases; bases outside gene matches: 6. The CDR3 loop spans 18 amino acids. From germline, CDR1 is MNHEY and CDR2 SMNVEV (reference sequence). The CDR3 region is CASSLFAPSGSSYNEQFF. CDR3 sequence (DNA): TGTGCCAGCAGTTTATTTGCCCCTAGCGGGAGCTCCTACAATGAGCAGTTCTTC.

The chain recombines TRBV7-8 with TRBJ2-3; possibly TRBD1 for D (6 bases). Germline assignment: CDR1 SGHVS and CDR2 FQNEAQ. V shed 5 bases and J shed 1 base, with 13 bases lying between them. This CDR3 spans 15 amino acids. CDR3 amino acids: CASSQQGRGTDTQYF. CDR3 sequence (DNA): TGTGCCAGCAGCCAACAGGGCCGGGGCACAGATACGCAGTATTTT. The whole variable domain, filled in from reference TRBV7-8 and TRBJ2-3, reads GAGVSQSPRYKVAKRGQDVALRCDPISGHVSLFWYQQALGQGPEFLTYFQNEAQLDKSGLPSDRFFAERPEGSVSTLKIQRTQQEDSAVYLCASSQQGRGTDTQYFGPGTRLTVL.

CDR3 protein: CARGRTHFLNSPLHF. In DNA, the CDR3 is TGTGCCAGAGGACGGACTCACTTTCTTAATTCACCCCTCCACTTT. The chain employs TRBV27 and TRBJ1-6; no clear D. V lost 9 bases, J lost 6 bases, and 18 bases lay in between. The germline V gene encodes CDR1 MNHEY and CDR2 SMNVEV (reference sequence). The CDR3 loop spans 15 amino acids.

The chain carries TRBV4-3 and TRBJ2-6; D is unclear. The germline V gene has CDR1 LGHNA and CDR2 YSLEER. This CDR3 spans 17 amino acids. V lost 5 bases and J lost 0, with 14 bases in between. The CDR3: CASSLLSKPSGANVLTF. The CDR3 bases are TGCGCCAGCAGCTTGCTATCCAAGCCCTCTGGGGCCAACGTCCTGACTTTC.

This CDR3 is CASSQVDTLSGELFF. The DNA of the CDR3 is TGCGCCAGCAGCCAAGTCGACACCCTTTCCGGGGAGCTGTTTTTT. V usage is TRBV4-3 and J usage is TRBJ2-2; D uncertain. CDR1 and CDR2 (germline): LGHNA, YSLEER. The CDR3 sequence is 15 residues long. Trimming left V 1 base short and J 6 bases short, with 12 bases between.

The CDR3: CASSSLPGQGYEQYF. The CDR3 region has the DNA TGTGCCAGCAGTTCCCTCCCGGGACAGGGCTACGAGCAGTACTTC. V gene TRBV6-5 combines with J gene TRBJ2-7; 9 nucleotides agree with TRBD1. V dropped 4 bases and J dropped 3; count of bases not matched to a gene: 7. In germline, CDR1 is MNHEY, CDR2 SVGAGI. The CDR3 runs 15 residues.

The chain joins TRBV19 to TRBJ2-3; D perhaps matches TRBD2 (5 bases). This CDR3 spans 13 amino acids. The germline V gene has CDR1 LNHDA and CDR2 SQIVND (reference sequence). Trimming took 11 bases from V and 2 from J, leaving 14 bases between them. The CDR3 DNA reads TGTGCCGTCTGCTCCGGGAACACAGATACGCAGTATTTT. Encoded protein: CAVCSGNTDTQYF.

The chain uses TRBV19 and TRBJ2-7, with D unclear. The CDR3 is 13 amino acids. V was cut by 5 bases and J by 4 bases, with 12 bases left in between. Germline CDR1 reads LNHDA; CDR2 reads SQIVND (reference sequence). CDR3 DNA: TGTGCCAGTAGTTTTACGGGTTTATACGAGCAGTACTTC. The encoded protein is CASSFTGLYEQYF. The entire variable domain, with the rest obtained from reference TRBV19 and TRBJ2-7, is as follows: DGGITQSPKYLFRKEGQNVTLSCEQNLNHDAMYWYRQDPGQGLRLIYYSQIVNDFQKGDIAEGYSVSREKKESFPLTVTSAQKNPTAFYLCASSFTGLYEQYFGPGTRLTVT.